The rows below give T cell receptor beta chains drawn from one sample of a study of Graves' ophthalmopathy and Graves' hyperthyroidism. Each CDR3 protein is one row after TCRdb ran MiXCR on the multiplex PCR reads. The data contain some 390,000 distinct CDR3 sequences, about 16% of them singletons. Input material: peripheral blood. The receptors derive from a woman aged 18-35 years with Graves' ophthalmopathy. Each CDR3 is given with its conserved first and last residue. A D gene is named only where the DNA matches it firmly. Clone size appears in some rows only: once, few, many, or a class for an expanded clone.

j_call d_call v_call clone_size cdr3_nt cdr3_aa
TRBJ1-5 TRBD1 TRBV6-1 . TGTGCCAGCAGCCAAGGTCAGGGGGGACCTCAGCCCCAGCATTTT CASSQGQGGPQPQHF
TRBJ1-2 . TRBV20-1 many TGCAGTGCTAGAGAGGCGGGTCGCCATGGCTACACCTTC CSAREAGRHGYTF
TRBJ1-1 . TRBV9 many TGTGCCAGCAGCGTAGGGACAGCTGAAGCTTTCTTT CASSVGTAEAFF
TRBJ2-7 . TRBV5-1 many TGCGCCAGCAGCTTGAAATCACCTGTCCACGAGCAGTACTTC CASSLKSPVHEQYF
TRBJ2-7 . TRBV19 . TGTGCCAGTAGTATAACCGGGACGGGATCCTACGAGCAGTACTTC CASSITGTGSYEQYF
TRBJ1-5 . TRBV4-3 many TGCGCCAGCAGCCAACTCGACCTGTGCAATCAGCCCCAGCATTTT CASSQLDLCNQPQHF
TRBJ2-5 TRBD1 TRBV10-3 few TGTGCCATCGGCAGACAGGGTGGGGAGACCCAGTACTTC CAIGRQGGETQYF
TRBJ2-2 . TRBV19 many TGTGCCAGCTTCAAGGCCGGGGAGCTGTTTTTT CASFKAGELFF
TRBJ2-5 . TRBV7-8 . TGTGCCAGCAGCTTAGGGGGGTGGCAAGAGACCCAGTACTTC CASSLGGWQETQYF
TRBJ1-1 . TRBV6-2/TRBV6-3 . TGTGCCAGCAACCAGATGAAAGCGAACACTGAAGCTTTCTTT CASNQMKANTEAFF
TRBJ2-7 TRBD1 TRBV28 many TGTGCCAGCAGTTTAAGTTCAGGGGGCCGCTACGAGCAGTACTTC CASSLSSGGRYEQYF
TRBJ1-6 . TRBV11-2 many TGTGCCAGCAGCCCAGGGACAATGGGAAATTCACCCCTCCACTTT CASSPGTMGNSPLHF
TRBJ1-1 TRBD1 TRBV19 many TGTGCCAGTAGTCCCGTGGAAAATACAGGGGTCACTGAAGCTTTCTTT CASSPVENTGVTEAFF
TRBJ1-1 . TRBV12-3/TRBV12-4 few TGTGCCAGCAGTTTGATCGATCCGAACACTGAAGCTTTCTTT CASSLIDPNTEAFF
TRBJ1-1 . TRBV27 many TGTGCCAGCAGCGTTAACATTCACACTGAAGCTTTCTTT CASSVNIHTEAFF
TRBJ2-7 . TRBV5-1 few TGCGCCAGCAGCCGGGACGGCTCCTACGAGCAGTACTTC CASSRDGSYEQYF
TRBJ2-7 TRBD1 TRBV6-2/TRBV6-3 . TGTGCCAGCAGTTCCTACCCGACAGGGCCCCGTGAGCAGTACTTC CASSSYPTGPREQYF
TRBJ2-2 . TRBV28 many TGTGCCAGCAGTCCCCGCTCGTACACCGGGGAGCTGTTTTTT CASSPRSYTGELFF
TRBJ2-5 . TRBV19 many TGTGCCAGTACTCAAGAGGGACGAGAGACCCAGTACTTC CASTQEGRETQYF
TRBJ2-4 TRBD1 TRBV27 . TGTGCCAGCAGCTCCCTAGGGAGACAGGGAAACATTCAGTACTTC CASSSLGRQGNIQYF
TRBJ1-1 TRBD1 TRBV12-3/TRBV12-4 many TGTGCCAGCAGCCTCCGACAGGGGATAGGCAACACTGAAGCTTTCTTT CASSLRQGIGNTEAFF
TRBJ1-2 . TRBV7-9 many TGTGCCAGCAGCTTAGTAGTTGCCACAGAAGGCTACACCTTC CASSLVVATEGYTF
TRBJ2-7 . TRBV3-1 many TGTGCCAGCAGCCGACTAGGGGCGTCCTACGAGCAGTACTTC CASSRLGASYEQYF
TRBJ2-1 . TRBV27 few TGTGCCAGCAGTTTATCGGCGGGGACACCTTGGCATGAGCAGTTCTTC CASSLSAGTPWHEQFF
TRBJ1-2 . TRBV6-5 . TGTGCCAGCAGCTACCCGGGCTCAGTCTATGGCTACACCTTC CASSYPGSVYGYTF
TRBJ1-3 . TRBV6-2/TRBV6-3 many TGTGCCAGCAACTCTCCGGGGGGCCGGATAAGCTCTGGAAACACCATATATTTT CASNSPGGRISSGNTIYF
TRBJ1-1 . TRBV29-1 many TGCAGCGGCCACATGCCTGGCAGGAACACTGAAGCTTTCTTT CSGHMPGRNTEAFF
TRBJ1-5 . TRBV20-1 many TGCAGTGCTAGAGATCCAGGGAATAGCAATCAGCCCCAGCATTTT CSARDPGNSNQPQHF
TRBJ2-5 . TRBV28 many TGTGCCAGCAGTTTCCCAAACAACGGGAGTACGAGGGAGACCCAGTACTTC CASSFPNNGSTRETQYF
TRBJ1-1 . TRBV6-2/TRBV6-3 many TGTGCCAGCAGTTACTCGACAGTTGAAGCTTTCTTT CASSYSTVEAFF
TRBJ1-2 TRBD1 TRBV6-1 . TGTGCCAGCAGTGAAACAGACAGGGTCCATGGCTACACCTTC CASSETDRVHGYTF